What follows describes a single TCR beta chain. Many counts were recorded for this clonotype. Its antigen remains unidentified. No qualities accompany the bases; no much larger clone lies one base away. The library was made by RT-PCR. This sample was sequenced with an Illumina HiSeq 2500. TCRdb passed the public sequencing reads through fastp at Q25 and MiXCR, retaining productive beta sequences. Entries are consolidated by CDR3 protein sequence, retaining the most common genes and DNA. This sample is represented by 600,000 to 850,000 distinct CDR3 sequences; 12% to 15% of them were singletons. The top ten clones comprise around 7.6% of the sample. The sample comes from a study of response to subunit inactivated influenza vaccine (dated by TCRdb to between 2018 and 2020). Study-level background: Deep quantitative T cell receptor repertoire profiling was used in the study to track responses to a trivalent subunit inactivated influenza vaccine. General conclusions and limits of the study: The authors suggested that each seasonal influenza vaccination may recruit only a limited number of new T cells.

CDR1 and CDR2, per the germline V gene, are SGHRS and YFSETQ. Trimming takes 4 bases off V and 7 bases off J; junction bases not matched to a gene: 10. Counted from cysteine to phenylalanine, this CDR3 has 15 amino acids. The sequence is cut down to CDR3 DNA, 45 bases in frame from base 1. This receptor chain uses TRBV5-1 and TRBJ2-1, with 8 middle bases fitting TRBD2. This clonotype was sampled from a man over 45 who received an inactivated influenza vaccine. Donor details come from another sample of the same person, matched by shared clones. Specimen: PBMCs from blood, collected around two weeks before vaccination. This receptor carries the CDR3 CASSLIGGARNEQFF. Here is the DNA: TGCGCCAGCAGCCTGATCGGGGGGGCCAGGAATGAGCAGTTCTTC. The full variable domain, completed from the reference TRBV5-1 and TRBJ2-1 proteins outside the CDR3, reads KAGVTQTPRYLIKTRGQQVTLSCSPISGHRSVSWYQQTPGQGLQFLFEYFSETQRNKGNFPGRFSGRQFSNSRSEMNVSTLELGDSALYLCASSLIGGARNEQFFGPGTRLTVL.